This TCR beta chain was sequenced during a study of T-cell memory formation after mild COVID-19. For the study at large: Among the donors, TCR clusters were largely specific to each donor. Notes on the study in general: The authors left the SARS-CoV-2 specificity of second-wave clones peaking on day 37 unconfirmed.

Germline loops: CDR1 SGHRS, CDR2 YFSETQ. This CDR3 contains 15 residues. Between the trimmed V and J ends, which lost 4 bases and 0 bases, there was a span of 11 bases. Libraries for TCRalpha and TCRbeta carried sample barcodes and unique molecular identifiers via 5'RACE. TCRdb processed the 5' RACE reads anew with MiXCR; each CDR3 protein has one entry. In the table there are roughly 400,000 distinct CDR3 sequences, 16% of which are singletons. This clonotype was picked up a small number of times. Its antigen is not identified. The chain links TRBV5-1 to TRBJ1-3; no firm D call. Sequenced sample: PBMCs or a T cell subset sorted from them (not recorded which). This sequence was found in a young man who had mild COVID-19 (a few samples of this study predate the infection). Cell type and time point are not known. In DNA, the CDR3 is TGCGCCAGCAGCATCGGACGGATCTCTGGAAACACCATATATTTT. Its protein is CASSIGRISGNTIYF.